This T cell receptor (beta chain) originates from a study of shared clonotypes between healthy human individuals. The table came from immunoSEQ multiplex PCR; TCRdb's copy has only in-frame clones and leaves some out. The data contain millions of clones, 85% to 95% of them seen just once; the ten biggest clones take up under 0.15%. The CDR3 has 15 amino acids. V lost 5 bases and J lost 8; bases outside the gene matches: 3. CDR1 KGHSH and CDR2 LQKENI come from the germline V gene. The chain is built from TRBV18 and TRBJ2-1; 16 nucleotides match TRBD2. The sample comprised naive CD4+ T cells sorted from blood. Subset specified: CD45RA+ positively selected. This clonotype was obtained from a man aged 18 to 29 in good health. The CDR3 DNA reads as TGTGCCAGCTCAACAGGGACTAGCGGGAGGGATGAGCAGTTCTTC. It translates to CASSTGTSGRDEQFF.